This paragraph covers one T cell receptor beta chain sequence. The CDR3 covers 15 residues. In germline, CDR1 is LGHNA, CDR2 YSLEER. V shed 0 bases and J 5 bases; nucleotides not matched to a gene: 6. TCRdb called the RT-PCR reads again in MiXCR, with one record for every CDR3 protein. In the table there are roughly 540,000 distinct CDR3 sequences, approximately 22% of which are singletons. This record belongs to a study of response to subunit inactivated influenza vaccine. The sample was also linked to a second study, of T cells expressing NK-cell markers. This second study notes: TCR beta cDNA was generated via 5'RACE template switching incorporating UMIs.

The chain joins TRBV4-3 to TRBJ2-5, with 7 bases lining up with TRBD2. This specimen consisted of CD4+ T cells sorted from PBMCs, obtained roughly 12 days after vaccination. This sequence was found in a man aged 50-60 years who received an inactivated influenza vaccine. The chain's CDR3 is CASSQEAGRMETQYF. The CDR3 DNA sequence: TGCGCCAGCAGCCAAGAAGCCGGGAGGATGGAGACCCAGTACTTC.